This T cell receptor (beta chain) appears in the sequencing data of a study of Ad26.COV2.S vaccination and SARS-CoV-2 variants. Study-level points and caveats: Spike-specific TCR breadth ran higher among vaccine recipients than placebo recipients. Breadth measured for non-spike TCRs was similar across vaccine and placebo recipients.

This CDR3 has 12 amino acids. Germline-derived CDR1 and CDR2 are SGHDT and YYEEEE. The ends were cut back, 4 bases at V and 4 bases at J, with 9 bases in the middle. The method was immunoSEQ multiplex PCR; TCRdb's version includes in-frame clones alone and lacks a portion of them. The data contain 300,000 to 400,000 clones, around 90% of them singletons. Comment on this clone: The antigen is unknown.

The material sequenced was peripheral blood, taken after recovery from COVID-19. The clonotype originates from a human donor who had recovered from COVID-19. V and J are TRBV5-6 and TRBJ2-7; perhaps TRBD2 as D (5 bases). CDR3 sequence: CASSSGLYEQYF. The CDR3 DNA reads TGTGCCAGCAGCAGCGGCTTATACGAGCAGTACTTC.